This T cell receptor (beta chain) was documented in a study of blood T cell repertoires in COVID-19 (dated by TCRdb to between 2020 and 2021). Study-level background: The collaborator samples originated in the United States, Italy and Spain and spanned the acute and convalescent phases of COVID-19. The repertoires were made available in a free public database intended to serve as a resource for research on the immune response to SARS-CoV-2. Subjects who had been exposed to COVID-19, were actively infected with it, or had recovered from it provided the deeply sampled blood TCRbeta repertoires that made up the dataset. The material from the prospective study consisted of cDNA or gDNA derived from T cells, B-cell-depleted T cells, or PBMCs. Sample metadata almost always included a de-identified subject ID, COVID-19 status, age in years and sex. Samples came from the ongoing ImmuneRACE study (first 160 participants) plus 1,254 subjects from 6 global collaborators. HLA class I and class II types, where available, came from metadata supplied by the sample provider rather than from assay-based typing.

The immunoSEQ Assay, a bias-controlled multiplex PCR, was used to amplify TCRbeta CDR3 regions from genomic DNA. The original pipeline was this. Nucleated cell counts per sample were estimated from amplification of reference gene primers within the assay. Sequence reads were collapsed and filtered to measure the absolute abundance of every unique TCRbeta CDR3 rearrangement. For each sample, productive Simpson clonality was calculated as the square root of Simpson's diversity index across productive rearrangements. In TCRdb, the immuneACCESS table is reduced to in-frame sequences with V and J assigned. These tables do not hold every clone; where another copy was compared, an unresolved V gene accounts for under half, and the others remain unexplained. V, J and clone size derive from that table, while D and trimming were established from the DNA sequence. Counted in this sample were 300,000 to 400,000 clones; around 88% of them appeared once. The ten largest make up 1.5% to 2% of the sample.

One collaborating source in Seattle enrolled patients during active infection and followed them longitudinally through the course of disease. The collaborating institutions used their own protocols to collect whole blood in K2EDTA tubes. For TCRbeta analysis, collaborators shipped samples in one of three forms: frozen whole blood, isolated PBMCs, or DNA extracted from either of those sample types. General conclusions and limits of the study: The amount of clinical and demographic metadata varied by source and participant and was provided uncurated.

Turning to this clone: Its antigen remains undetermined. No base quality values were provided; no much bigger clone lies one nucleotide off.

In the germline V gene, CDR1 corresponds to KGHDR and CDR2 to SFDVKD. Here V drops 2 bases and J drops 2 bases, and the junction holds 4 bases not matched to any gene. The CDR3, from cysteine to phenylalanine, totals 16 residues. Only the CDR3 portion is preserved as DNA: 48 bases, with reading frame beginning at the first base. The receptor was derived from a woman in her thirties with COVID-19, enrolled during active disease. The sequence links TRBV24-1 to TRBJ2-5, and 10 bases in between align with TRBD2. The material sequenced was peripheral blood. The base sequence is TGTGCCACCAGTGATTGGCAAGCGGGGGGGCAAGAGACCCAGTACTTC. It translates to CATSDWQAGGQETQYF.